This T cell receptor beta chain originates from a study of T cell clonotyping in hematopoietic cell transplantation. A note on this clone: As yet, its antigen is unknown.

CDR1 is SGHDT, CDR2 YYEEEE, per germline. Trimming pared 7 bases from V and 0 bases from J, leaving 4 bases between. The CDR3 runs to 11 residues. TCRdb's copy holds only in-frame clones and misses some; the assay was immunoSEQ multiplex PCR. The table lists approximately 41,000 clones, about 96% of them singletons. Overall study results and limits: At the given depth, recipient repertoires were over 95% de novo clonotypes. Without cell sorting, CD4 versus CD8 contributions remain unresolved. Recipient TCR diversity dropped after transplant; expanded clonotypes rose from day 30 to 180. Broader posttransplant TCR repertoire diversity was predicted by graft donor and pretransplant recipient Inverse Simpson Index values.

This clonotype originated in a man under 40 in good health. Some clones in this sample may be carry-over from other donors' samples. Sequenced sample: peripheral blood mononuclear cells. The chain carries TRBV5-6 and TRBJ1-2, with D unresolved. CDR3 region: CASGANYGYTF. The CDR3 DNA reads as TGTGCCAGCGGTGCTAACTATGGCTACACCTTC.